The subject of this entry is one T cell receptor (beta chain). Antigen unknown. This sample stems from a study of cytomegalovirus exposure and HLA in healthy donors. Use of 60 Vbeta and 13 Jbeta primers characterized the PCR. The data were produced by immunoSEQ multiplex PCR, yet TCRdb's version contains in-frame clones alone and is incomplete. The repertoire holds approximately 160,000 clones, with around four fifths as singletons. Whole-study findings and limits: Follow-up analysis seemed to connect common viral pathogens with several of the most significant clusters identified. When analyzed later, a missense DCLRE1C variant was found to be linked to TCR beta V- and J-gene trimming.

In germline, CDR1 is MNHNY, CDR2 SVGAGI (reference sequence). V lost 7 bases to trimming and J lost 1 base; unmatched junction nucleotides: 10. This CDR3 spans 16 amino acids. The TCR was taken from a girl aged 2 to 10 in good health and CMV-seropositive. The sequenced sample was PBMCs. The chain joins TRBV6-6 to TRBJ1-1; 9 positions agree with TRBD1. CDR3 protein: CASKGGTGNENTEAFF. As DNA, the CDR3 is TGTGCCAGCAAAGGAGGGACAGGGAATGAGAACACTGAAGCTTTCTTT.